The rows below give T cell receptor beta chains drawn from one sample of a study of blood T cell repertoires in COVID-19. Clones were read by immunoSEQ multiplex PCR, and TCRdb kept only the in-frame ones, dropping some. The sample shows roughly 310,000 clones, around 90% of them seen only once. The sample consisted of peripheral blood. These receptors were taken from a woman aged 30 to 39 with COVID-19, enrolled during active disease. The CDR3 runs from the conserved cysteine through the conserved F or W. The order of the fields is V gene, clone size, J gene, D gene, CDR3 DNA, CDR3 protein. The D gene is left open where the match is weak. The size field is filled for only some rows; it gives once, few, many or a size class.

V: TRBV19
size: .
J: TRBJ1-2
D: .
DNA: TGTGCCAGTAGTAGGACACCCAACTATGGCTACACCTTC
CDR3: CASSRTPNYGYTF

V: TRBV27
size: .
J: TRBJ1-1
D: TRBD1
DNA: TGTGCCAGCAGTTTATCCGGGACAGGCACTGAAGCTTTCTTT
CDR3: CASSLSGTGTEAFF

V: TRBV7-9
size: .
J: TRBJ2-1
D: .
DNA: TGTGCCAGCAGCTTAATCGGGGAGTCCTACAATGAGCAGTTCTTC
CDR3: CASSLIGESYNEQFF

V: TRBV7-2
size: once
J: TRBJ1-2
D: TRBD1
DNA: TGTGCCAGCAGCTTAGGATACAGGGGAGGCTATGGCTACACCTTC
CDR3: CASSLGYRGGYGYTF

V: TRBV21-1
size: .
J: TRBJ1-2
D: .
DNA: TGTGCCAGCAGAGCCCTCCCGAATCCTAACTATGGCTACACCTTC
CDR3: CASRALPNPNYGYTF

V: TRBV28
size: .
J: TRBJ1-2
D: TRBD1
DNA: TGTGCCAGCACCCGGACAGGTCAATTCGGCGGCTACACCTTC
CDR3: CASTRTGQFGGYTF

V: TRBV5-1
size: .
J: TRBJ2-2
D: .
DNA: TGCGCCAGCAGCCAAACTCGACAGGCGGACACCGGGGAGCTGTTTTTT
CDR3: CASSQTRQADTGELFF

V: TRBV5-1
size: few
J: TRBJ2-7
D: .
DNA: TGCGCCAGCAGCTTGGAGCCCTACGAGCAGTACTTC
CDR3: CASSLEPYEQYF

V: TRBV11-3
size: .
J: TRBJ2-2
D: TRBD1
DNA: TGTGCCAGCAGCTTAGACGGGACAGCCGGGGAGCTGTTTTTT
CDR3: CASSLDGTAGELFF

V: TRBV11-2
size: .
J: TRBJ2-5
D: TRBD2
DNA: TGTGCCAGCAGCTTAGGTCGACTAGCGGGAGAGACCCAGTACTTC
CDR3: CASSLGRLAGETQYF

V: TRBV6-4
size: .
J: TRBJ1-5
D: .
DNA: TGTGCCAGCAGTGATGGGGGGCAGCCCCAGCATTTT
CDR3: CASSDGGQPQHF

V: TRBV5-4
size: .
J: TRBJ2-3
D: .
DNA: TGTGCCAGCAGCTTGGGGCAGGGCTACACAGATACGCAGTATTTT
CDR3: CASSLGQGYTDTQYF

V: TRBV18
size: .
J: TRBJ2-5
D: TRBD2
DNA: TGTGCCAGCTCACCGGGGACTAGCGGACCCCAAGAGACCCAGTACTTC
CDR3: CASSPGTSGPQETQYF

V: TRBV29-1
size: few
J: TRBJ1-2
D: TRBD1
DNA: TGCAGCGTTGGGGGTTTCGCGGGACAGGCGCTCACTAACTATGGCTACACCTTC
CDR3: CSVGGFAGQALTNYGYTF

V: TRBV18
size: .
J: TRBJ2-7
D: .
DNA: TGTGCCAGCTCACCATCGGACATCCTCTTGCAGTACTTC
CDR3: CASSPSDILLQYF

V: TRBV4-1
size: .
J: TRBJ2-1
D: .
DNA: TGCGCCAGCAGCCAAGGACAGGAGGAGTCCTACAATGAGCAGTTCTTC
CDR3: CASSQGQEESYNEQFF

V: TRBV9
size: .
J: TRBJ2-1
D: TRBD2
DNA: TGTGCCAGCAGCGTAGGGCTAGCGGGACGGCACAATGAGCAGTTCTTC
CDR3: CASSVGLAGRHNEQFF

V: TRBV28
size: .
J: TRBJ1-5
D: .
DNA: TGTGCCAGCAGTTTGTGGAGGGAGATGGGCAATCAGCCCCAGCATTTT
CDR3: CASSLWREMGNQPQHF

V: TRBV2
size: once
J: TRBJ2-1
D: TRBD2
DNA: TGTGCCAGCAGGGGACTAGCGGGATTTCATGAGCAGTTCTTC
CDR3: CASRGLAGFHEQFF

V: TRBV19
size: .
J: TRBJ2-7
D: TRBD1
DNA: TGTGCCAGTAGTCCCGTGACAGGGTCCTACGAGCAGTACTTC
CDR3: CASSPVTGSYEQYF

V: TRBV7-2
size: .
J: TRBJ2-1
D: TRBD2
DNA: TGTGCCAGCAGCTTCTTAGCGGGAGGGAACAATGAGCAGTTCTTC
CDR3: CASSFLAGGNNEQFF

V: TRBV18
size: .
J: TRBJ1-3
D: .
DNA: TGTGCCAGCTCACCGGGGCAGGGGTTCTCTGGAAACACCATATATTTT
CDR3: CASSPGQGFSGNTIYF

V: TRBV18
size: .
J: TRBJ1-1
D: .
DNA: TGTGCCAGCTCACCACCGGCCGGGTCGAACACTGAAGCTTTCTTT
CDR3: CASSPPAGSNTEAFF

V: TRBV7-2
size: once
J: TRBJ2-7
D: TRBD2
DNA: TGTGCCAGCAGCTCAAGAGCGGGAGAAGCCTACGAGCAGTACTTC
CDR3: CASSSRAGEAYEQYF

V: TRBV30
size: .
J: TRBJ1-2
D: .
DNA: TGTGCCTGGAGTGTACAAGGGGTAGGTCTTGGCTACACCTTC
CDR3: CAWSVQGVGLGYTF

V: TRBV6-1
size: .
J: TRBJ1-6
D: .
DNA: TGTGCCAGCAGTGAGGGGTGGGACACCTTTTCACCCCTCCACTTT
CDR3: CASSEGWDTFSPLHF

V: TRBV30
size: .
J: TRBJ2-1
D: TRBD2
DNA: TGTGCCTGGAGTGAGCAGCGGGGAGGTGAGCAGTTCTTC
CDR3: CAWSEQRGGEQFF

V: TRBV2
size: .
J: TRBJ1-5
D: .
DNA: TGTGCCAGCAGGGGCACTAGCAATCAGCCCCAGCATTTT
CDR3: CASRGTSNQPQHF

V: TRBV18
size: .
J: TRBJ2-7
D: .
DNA: TGTGCCAGCTCATCCGCGGGACCCCCCGGCGAGCAGTACTTC
CDR3: CASSSAGPPGEQYF

V: TRBV7-9
size: .
J: TRBJ1-1
D: .
DNA: TGTGCCAGCAGCCCTGTGACCGGGAGAGGTACTGAAGCTTTCTTT
CDR3: CASSPVTGRGTEAFF

V: TRBV30
size: once
J: TRBJ1-2
D: .
DNA: TGTGAGGCGGCAGGGATGAACTATGGCTACACCTTC
CDR3: CEAAGMNYGYTF

V: TRBV27
size: .
J: TRBJ1-2
D: .
DNA: TGTGCCAGCAGTTTAAGCGCTAGATTAAACTATGGCTACACCTTC
CDR3: CASSLSARLNYGYTF

V: TRBV14
size: .
J: TRBJ2-1
D: TRBD1
DNA: TGTGCCAGCAGCCAAAGACAGGGATTGTTCTTC
CDR3: CASSQRQGLFF

V: TRBV3-1/TRBV3-2
size: .
J: TRBJ2-1
D: .
DNA: TGTGCCAGCAGCCAGGGAGGCAATGAGCAGTTCTTC
CDR3: CASSQGGNEQFF

V: TRBV18
size: .
J: TRBJ1-1
D: TRBD1
DNA: TGTGCCAGCTCACCACCCGGACAGGGTAACACTGAAGCTTTCTTT
CDR3: CASSPPGQGNTEAFF

V: TRBV6-2/TRBV6-3
size: .
J: TRBJ2-2
D: .
DNA: TGTGCCAGCAGTTCGGTTGAGCACACCGGGGAGCTGTTTTTT
CDR3: CASSSVEHTGELFF

V: TRBV5-4
size: .
J: TRBJ2-5
D: .
DNA: TGTGCCAGCAGTCCGACACGTGAAGAGACCCAGTACTTC
CDR3: CASSPTREETQYF

V: TRBV25-1
size: once
J: TRBJ1-1
D: .
DNA: TGTGCCAGCAGTGAGGGCGGACATCTGAACACTGAAGCTTTCTTT
CDR3: CASSEGGHLNTEAFF

V: TRBV6-6
size: .
J: TRBJ1-1
D: TRBD1
DNA: TGTGCCAGCAGTTCGACAGGGAGGTCACTAGTTGCTTTCTTT
CDR3: CASSSTGRSLVAFF

V: TRBV27
size: .
J: TRBJ1-1
D: .
DNA: TGTGCCAGCAGACGTTGGGGGGAGGGGACTGAAGCTTTCTTT
CDR3: CASRRWGEGTEAFF

V: TRBV7-9
size: .
J: TRBJ2-6
D: .
DNA: TGTGCCAGCAGCTTGGTGAGCTCTGGGGCCAACGTCCTGACTTTC
CDR3: CASSLVSSGANVLTF

V: TRBV4-1
size: .
J: TRBJ2-1
D: .
DNA: TGCGCCAGCAGCCAAGACAGTTTAAGCTCCTACAATGAGCAGTTCTTC
CDR3: CASSQDSLSSYNEQFF

V: TRBV24-1
size: .
J: TRBJ2-2
D: TRBD2
DNA: TGTGCCACCAGTGATTTGGGGGGGGTCCACACCGGGGAGCTGTTTTTT
CDR3: CATSDLGGVHTGELFF

V: TRBV18
size: once
J: TRBJ1-1
D: .
DNA: TGTGCCAGCTCACCACCGGAAGGGGAAAACACTGAAGCTTTCTTT
CDR3: CASSPPEGENTEAFF

V: TRBV5-1
size: .
J: TRBJ2-6
D: TRBD2
DNA: TGCGCCAGCAGTGGGGGGGATCTCTCTGGGGCCAACGTCCTGACTTTC
CDR3: CASSGGDLSGANVLTF

V: TRBV6-6
size: few
J: TRBJ1-6
D: .
DNA: TGTGCCAGCAGTCCCGGCCAGGAAAATTCACCCCTCCACTTT
CDR3: CASSPGQENSPLHF

V: TRBV14
size: .
J: TRBJ1-3
D: .
DNA: TGTGCCAGCAGCCAAGGAGCCCCCCGATCTGGAAACACCATATATTTT
CDR3: CASSQGAPRSGNTIYF

V: TRBV19
size: .
J: TRBJ2-2
D: TRBD2
DNA: TGTGCCAGTAGTATAGCTCCTAGCGGTGTGTTCGGCGGGGAGCTGTTTTTT
CDR3: CASSIAPSGVFGGELFF

V: TRBV11-2
size: .
J: TRBJ2-5
D: .
DNA: TGTGCCAGCAGCTTAGATTCAGGGAAAGAGACCCAGTACTTC
CDR3: CASSLDSGKETQYF

V: TRBV5-6
size: .
J: TRBJ1-3
D: .
DNA: TGTGCCAGCAGCTTGGCCGCGGGAAACACCATATATTTT
CDR3: CASSLAAGNTIYF

V: TRBV30
size: .
J: TRBJ1-4
D: TRBD1
DNA: TGTGCCTGGGCCGGGACAGGGTCTAATGAAAAACTGTTTTTT
CDR3: CAWAGTGSNEKLFF